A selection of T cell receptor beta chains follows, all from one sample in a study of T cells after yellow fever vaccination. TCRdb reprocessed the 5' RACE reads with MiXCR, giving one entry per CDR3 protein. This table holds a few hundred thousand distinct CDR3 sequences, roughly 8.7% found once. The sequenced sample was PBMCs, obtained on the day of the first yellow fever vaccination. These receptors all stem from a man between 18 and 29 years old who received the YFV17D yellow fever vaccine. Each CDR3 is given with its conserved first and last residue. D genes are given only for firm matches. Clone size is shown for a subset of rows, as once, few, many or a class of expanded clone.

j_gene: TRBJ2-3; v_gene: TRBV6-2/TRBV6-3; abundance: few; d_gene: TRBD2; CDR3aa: CASRGGGGKDTQYF; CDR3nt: TGTGCCAGCAGGGGCGGCGGGGGTAAAGATACGCAGTATTTT
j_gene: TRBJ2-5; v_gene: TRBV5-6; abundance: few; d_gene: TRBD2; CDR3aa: CASSTLAGGSSQETQYF; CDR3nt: TGTGCCAGCAGCACACTAGCGGGGGGATCGTCCCAAGAGACCCAGTACTTC
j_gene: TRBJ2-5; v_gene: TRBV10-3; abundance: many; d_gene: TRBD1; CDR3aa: CAISPGQGVPGETQYF; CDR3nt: TGTGCCATCAGTCCGGGACAGGGTGTCCCGGGAGAGACCCAGTACTTC
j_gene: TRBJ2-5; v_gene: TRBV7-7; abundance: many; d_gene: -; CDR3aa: CASSSDSWETQYF; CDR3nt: TGTGCTAGCAGCTCGGACAGTTGGGAGACCCAGTACTTC
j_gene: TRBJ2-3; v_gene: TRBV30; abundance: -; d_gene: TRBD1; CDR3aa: CAWRNGQAWASVTDTQYF; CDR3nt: TGTGCCTGGAGAAACGGACAGGCCTGGGCCTCCGTCACAGATACGCAGTATTTT
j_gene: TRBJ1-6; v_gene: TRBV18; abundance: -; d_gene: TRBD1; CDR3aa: CASSLWTGDSPLHF; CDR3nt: TGTGCCAGCTCATTATGGACAGGGGATTCACCCCTCCACTTT
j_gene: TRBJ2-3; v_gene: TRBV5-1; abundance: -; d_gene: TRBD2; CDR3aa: CASRTSGASTDTQYF; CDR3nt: TGCGCCAGCAGAACTAGCGGCGCTAGCACAGATACGCAGTATTTT
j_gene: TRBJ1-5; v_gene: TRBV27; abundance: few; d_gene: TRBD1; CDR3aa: CASSLSNIGQGESQPQHF; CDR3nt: TGTGCCAGCAGTTTGAGTAATATTGGACAGGGAGAGAGTCAGCCCCAGCATTTT
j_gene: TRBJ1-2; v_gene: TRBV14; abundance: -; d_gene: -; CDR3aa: CASSQTPSGGYTF; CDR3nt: TGTGCCAGCAGCCAAACGCCATCGGGGGGCTACACCTTC
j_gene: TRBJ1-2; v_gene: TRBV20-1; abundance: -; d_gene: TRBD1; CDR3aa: CSAWGQGIFDYGYTF; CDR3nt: TGCAGTGCTTGGGGACAGGGAATTTTTGACTATGGCTACACCTTC
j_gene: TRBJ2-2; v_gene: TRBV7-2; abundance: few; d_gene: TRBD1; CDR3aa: CASSLYRTGYITGELFF; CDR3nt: TGTGCCAGCAGCTTGTACAGGACAGGGTATATCACCGGGGAGCTGTTTTTT
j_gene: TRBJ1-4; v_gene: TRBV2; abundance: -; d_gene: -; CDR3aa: CASSEVAANEKLFF; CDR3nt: TGTGCCAGCAGTGAAGTGGCAGCAAATGAAAAACTGTTTTTT
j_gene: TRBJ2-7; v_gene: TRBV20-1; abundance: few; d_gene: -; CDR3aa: CSASARGIPVEQYF; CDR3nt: TGCAGTGCTAGTGCCAGGGGAATTCCGGTCGAGCAGTACTTC
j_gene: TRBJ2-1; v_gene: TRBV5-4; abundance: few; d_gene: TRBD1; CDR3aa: CASNTPGQGSNEQFF; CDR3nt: TGTGCCAGCAACACTCCGGGACAGGGAAGCAATGAGCAGTTCTTC
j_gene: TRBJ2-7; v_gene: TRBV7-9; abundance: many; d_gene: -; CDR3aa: CASLKNDGTYEQYF; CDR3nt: TGTGCCAGCTTAAAGAACGACGGGACCTACGAGCAGTACTTC
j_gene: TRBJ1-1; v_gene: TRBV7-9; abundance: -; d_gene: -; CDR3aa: CASSSPRGAWTEAFF; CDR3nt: TGTGCCAGCAGCTCACCGAGAGGGGCATGGACTGAAGCTTTCTTT
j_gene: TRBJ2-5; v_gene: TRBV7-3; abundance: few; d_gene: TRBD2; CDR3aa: CASRVSGLAGGRETQYF; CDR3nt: TGTGCCAGCAGAGTGTCGGGACTAGCGGGGGGGCGAGAGACCCAGTACTTC
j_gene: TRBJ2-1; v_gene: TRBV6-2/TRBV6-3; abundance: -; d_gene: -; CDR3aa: CASSYGLELNEQFF; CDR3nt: TGTGCCAGCAGTTACGGGCTAGAGCTCAATGAGCAGTTCTTC
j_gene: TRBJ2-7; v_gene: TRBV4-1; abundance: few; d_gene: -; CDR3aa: CASSQDASYSWDEQYF; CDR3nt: TGCGCCAGCAGCCAAGATGCGTCATACAGCTGGGACGAGCAGTACTTC
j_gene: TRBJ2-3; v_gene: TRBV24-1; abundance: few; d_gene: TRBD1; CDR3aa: CATSDMDRSTDTQYF; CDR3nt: TGTGCCACCAGTGACATGGACAGGAGCACAGATACGCAGTATTTT
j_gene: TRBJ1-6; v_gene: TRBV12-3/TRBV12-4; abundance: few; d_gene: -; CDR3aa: CASTLRAWDSPLHF; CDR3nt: TGTGCCAGCACTCTCAGGGCTTGGGATTCACCCCTCCACTTT
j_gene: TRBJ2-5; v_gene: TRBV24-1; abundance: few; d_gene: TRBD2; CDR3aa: CATSDLYSGGTQETQYF; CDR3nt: TGTGCCACCAGTGATTTATACAGCGGGGGGACTCAAGAGACCCAGTACTTC
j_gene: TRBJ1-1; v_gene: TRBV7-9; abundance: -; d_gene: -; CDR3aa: CASSIQDGEAFF; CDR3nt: TGTGCCAGCAGCATACAGGATGGGGAAGCTTTCTTT
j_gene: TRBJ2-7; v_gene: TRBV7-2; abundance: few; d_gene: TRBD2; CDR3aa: CASSQLAGAYEQYF; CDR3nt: TGTGCCAGCAGCCAGCTAGCGGGGGCCTACGAGCAGTACTTC
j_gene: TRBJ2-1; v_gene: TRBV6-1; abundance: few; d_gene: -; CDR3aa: CASSRYEALNEQFF; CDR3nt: TGTGCCAGCAGTAGATACGAGGCCCTCAATGAGCAGTTCTTC
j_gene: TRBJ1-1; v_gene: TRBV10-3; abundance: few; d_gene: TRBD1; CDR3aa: CAILPRQGASEAFF; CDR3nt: TGTGCCATCCTCCCGCGACAGGGGGCTTCTGAAGCTTTCTTT
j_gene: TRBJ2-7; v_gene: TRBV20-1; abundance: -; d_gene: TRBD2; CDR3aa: CSARPGGHEQYF; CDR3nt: TGCAGTGCTAGACCGGGAGGTCACGAGCAGTACTTC
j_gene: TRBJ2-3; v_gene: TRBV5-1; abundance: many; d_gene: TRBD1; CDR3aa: CASSRQGADTDTQYF; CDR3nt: TGCGCCAGCAGTAGACAGGGGGCAGACACAGATACGCAGTATTTT
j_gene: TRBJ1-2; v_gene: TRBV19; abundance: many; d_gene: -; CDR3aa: CASSTHMLDSYGYTF; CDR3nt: TGTGCCAGTAGTACCCATATGCTGGACAGCTATGGCTACACCTTC
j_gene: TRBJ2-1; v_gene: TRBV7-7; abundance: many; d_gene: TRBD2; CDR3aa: CASSLRLAGGPNNEQFF; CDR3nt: TGTGCTAGCAGCTTAAGGCTAGCGGGGGGGCCGAATAATGAGCAGTTCTTC
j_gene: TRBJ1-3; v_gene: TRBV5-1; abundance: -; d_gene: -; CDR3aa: CASSSANTIYF; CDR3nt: TGCGCCAGCAGCTCTGCCAACACCATATATTTT
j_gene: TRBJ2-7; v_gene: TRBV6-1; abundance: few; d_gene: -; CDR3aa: CASSAYEQYF; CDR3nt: TGTGCCAGCAGTGCCTACGAGCAGTACTTC
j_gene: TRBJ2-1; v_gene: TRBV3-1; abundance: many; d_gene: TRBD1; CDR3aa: CASSPWTGGINEQFF; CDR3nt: TGTGCCAGCAGCCCGTGGACAGGGGGGATCAATGAGCAGTTCTTC
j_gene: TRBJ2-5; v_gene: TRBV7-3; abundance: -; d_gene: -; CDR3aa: CASSLAHEETQYF; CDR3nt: TGTGCCAGCAGCTTAGCCCATGAAGAGACCCAGTACTTC
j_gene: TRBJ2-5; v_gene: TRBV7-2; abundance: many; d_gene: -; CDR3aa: CASSLNFVQETQYF; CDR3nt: TGTGCCAGCAGCTTAAATTTTGTTCAAGAGACCCAGTACTTC
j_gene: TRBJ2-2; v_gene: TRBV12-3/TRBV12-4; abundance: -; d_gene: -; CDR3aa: CASTRRGVTGELFF; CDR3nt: TGTGCCAGCACCCGGCGAGGGGTCACCGGGGAGCTGTTTTTT
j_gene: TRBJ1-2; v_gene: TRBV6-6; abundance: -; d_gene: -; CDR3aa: CASSYSTESYTF; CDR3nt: TGTGCCAGCAGTTACTCTACTGAGTCCTACACCTTC
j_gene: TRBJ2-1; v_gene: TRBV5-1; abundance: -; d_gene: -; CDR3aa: CASSDAWLGQTHNEQFF; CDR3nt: TGCGCCAGCAGCGATGCATGGCTCGGACAGACCCACAATGAGCAGTTCTTC
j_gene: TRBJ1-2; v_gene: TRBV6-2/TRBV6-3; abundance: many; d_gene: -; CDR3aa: CASSYSADGYTF; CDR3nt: TGTGCCAGCAGTTACTCGGCGGATGGCTACACCTTC
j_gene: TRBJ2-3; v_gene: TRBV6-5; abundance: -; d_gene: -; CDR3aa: CASSYSITYTDTQYF; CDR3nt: TGTGCCAGCAGTTACTCGATCACCTACACAGATACGCAGTATTTT